This T cell receptor beta chain was obtained from a study of response to subunit inactivated influenza vaccine. This CDR3 comprises 17 residues. V shed 3 bases and J 0 bases; nucleotides not matched to a gene: 7. The germline gives CDR1 SGHDT, CDR2 YYEEEE. MiXCR was run by TCRdb on the RT-PCR reads, yielding one entry per CDR3 protein. The sample carries approximately 520,000 distinct CDR3 sequences, around 25% recorded once. The sample here was CD4+ T cells sorted from PBMCs, taken around 5 days after vaccination. This chain uses TRBV5-6 with TRBJ2-7; 12 nucleotides line up with TRBD2. The receptor comes from a man aged 50-60 years who received an inactivated influenza vaccine. DNA for the CDR3: TGTGCCAGCAGCTACTGGACTAGCGGGATTTACTCCTACGAGCAGTACTTC. As protein: CASSYWTSGIYSYEQYF.